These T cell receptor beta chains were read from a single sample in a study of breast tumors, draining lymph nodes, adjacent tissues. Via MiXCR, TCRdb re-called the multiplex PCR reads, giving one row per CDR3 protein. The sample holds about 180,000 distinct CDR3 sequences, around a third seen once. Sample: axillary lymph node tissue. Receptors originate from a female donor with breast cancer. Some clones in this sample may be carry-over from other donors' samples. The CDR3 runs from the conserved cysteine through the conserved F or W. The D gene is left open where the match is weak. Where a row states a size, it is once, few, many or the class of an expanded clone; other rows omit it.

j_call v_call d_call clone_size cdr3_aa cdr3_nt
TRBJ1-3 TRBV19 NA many CASSIDLWTDSGNTIYF TGTGCCAGTAGTATAGATCTCTGGACGGACTCTGGAAACACCATATATTTT
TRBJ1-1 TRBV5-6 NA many CASTGLNTEAFF TGTGCGAGCACGGGCCTTAACACTGAAGCTTTCTTT
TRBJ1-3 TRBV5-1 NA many CASSLGQAFSGNTIYF TGCGCCAGCAGCTTGGGACAGGCATTCTCTGGAAACACCATATATTTT
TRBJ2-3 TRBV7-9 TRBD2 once CASSQWTSGRAIDTQYF TGTGCCAGCAGCCAATGGACTAGCGGGAGGGCCATAGATACGCAGTATTTT
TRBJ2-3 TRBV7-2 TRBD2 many CASSSGTSADTQYF TGTGCCAGCAGCTCTGGGACTAGCGCAGATACGCAGTATTTT
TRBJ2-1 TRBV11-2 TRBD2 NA CASSLGSGGPYRYNEQFF TGTGCCAGCAGCTTAGGCAGCGGGGGGCCCTACAGGTACAATGAGCAGTTCTTC
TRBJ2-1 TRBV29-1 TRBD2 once CSVEVAGGGNEQFF TGCAGCGTTGAAGTAGCGGGAGGGGGCAATGAGCAGTTCTTC
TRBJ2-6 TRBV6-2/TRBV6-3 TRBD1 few CASNPGGSSGANVLTF TGTGCCAGCAATCCAGGGGGCAGCTCTGGGGCCAACGTCCTGACTTTC
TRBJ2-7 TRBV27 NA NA CASTAGASYEQYF TGTGCCAGCACAGCGGGCGCGTCCTACGAGCAGTACTTC
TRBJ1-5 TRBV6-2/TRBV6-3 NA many CASRPWGSNQPQHF TGTGCCAGCAGACCCTGGGGGAGCAATCAGCCCCAGCATTTT
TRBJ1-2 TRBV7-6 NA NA CASGLEGGQGWNYGYTF TGTGCCAGCGGCTTAGAGGGAGGGCAGGGGTGGAACTATGGCTACACCTTC
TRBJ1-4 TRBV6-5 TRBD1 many CASARTGILTNEKLFF TGTGCCAGCGCCAGGACAGGAATTCTCACTAATGAAAAACTGTTTTTT
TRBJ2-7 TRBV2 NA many CASSEGVSARGYEQYF TGTGCCAGCAGTGAAGGGGTGTCCGCCCGGGGCTACGAGCAGTACTTC
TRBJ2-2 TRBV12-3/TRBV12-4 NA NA CASSPDGRGTSGELFF TGTGCCAGCAGCCCAGATGGTAGGGGAACTAGCGGGGAGCTGTTTTTT
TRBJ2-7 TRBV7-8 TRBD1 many CASSPLTGRNEQYF TGTGCCAGCAGCCCGTTGACAGGGCGTAACGAGCAGTACTTC
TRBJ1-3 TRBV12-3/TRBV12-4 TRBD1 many CASSGTGAGNTIYF TGTGCCAGCAGTGGGACAGGGGCTGGAAACACCATATATTTT
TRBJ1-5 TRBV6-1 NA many CASSEGNRGYGQPQHF TGTGCCAGCAGTGAAGGGAACCGGGGGTATGGTCAGCCCCAGCATTTT
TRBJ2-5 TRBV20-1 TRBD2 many CSANPGGETQYF TGCAGTGCAAACCCGGGGGGAGAGACCCAGTACTTC
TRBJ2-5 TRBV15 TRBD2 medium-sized CATSSRTSGSIGF TGTGCCACCAGCAGCAGGACTAGCGGCTCTATCGGCTTC
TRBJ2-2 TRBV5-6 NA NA CASSFVETPGELFF TGTGCCAGCAGCTTCGTAGAAACCCCCGGGGAGCTGTTTTTT
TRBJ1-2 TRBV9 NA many CASSVGVGGLRSYGYTF TGTGCCAGCAGCGTCGGAGTGGGTGGATTGCGGTCCTATGGCTACACCTTC
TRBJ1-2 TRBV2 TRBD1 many CASSEAPGQAHGYTF TGTGCCAGCAGTGAAGCCCCGGGACAGGCACATGGCTACACCTTC
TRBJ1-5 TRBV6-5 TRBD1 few CASRPRSTGGLPNQPQHF TGTGCCAGCAGACCCAGGTCGACAGGGGGCTTGCCCAATCAGCCCCAGCATTTT
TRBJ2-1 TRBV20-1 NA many CSARQGNEQFF TGCAGTGCTAGACAGGGCAATGAGCAGTTCTTC
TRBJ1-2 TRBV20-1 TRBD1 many CSARDQDRGVGNYGYTF TGCAGTGCTAGAGATCAAGACAGGGGGGTTGGCAACTATGGCTACACCTTC
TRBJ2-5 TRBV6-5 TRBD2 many CASSYLAGETQYF TGTGCCAGCAGTTACTTAGCGGGAGAGACCCAGTACTTC
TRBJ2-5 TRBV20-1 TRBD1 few CSARRQGNQPQYF TGCAGTGCTCGTAGACAGGGCAATCAGCCCCAGTACTTC
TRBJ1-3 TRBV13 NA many CASSSRTSSGNTIYF TGTGCCAGCAGCTCCCGGACATCTTCTGGAAACACCATATATTTT
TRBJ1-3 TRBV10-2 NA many CASKEGGAAGNTIYF TGCGCCAGCAAAGAGGGGGGGGCGGCTGGAAACACCATATATTTT
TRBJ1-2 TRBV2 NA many CASSVDSNYGYTF TGTGCCAGCAGTGTAGACAGTAACTATGGCTACACCTTC
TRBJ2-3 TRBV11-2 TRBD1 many CASRGQGVNADTQYF TGTGCCAGCAGGGGACAGGGAGTGAACGCAGATACGCAGTATTTT
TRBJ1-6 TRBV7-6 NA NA CASSGDRLSNSPLHF TGTGCCAGCAGCGGAGACAGGTTATCCAATTCACCCCTCCACTTT
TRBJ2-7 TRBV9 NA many CASSVDGGPAYEQYF TGTGCCAGCAGCGTAGACGGCGGGCCCGCCTACGAGCAGTACTTC
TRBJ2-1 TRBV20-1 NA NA CSAPNTGRLNEQFF TGCAGTGCTCCAAATACAGGGAGGTTGAATGAGCAGTTCTTC
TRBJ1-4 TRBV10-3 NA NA CAISELGGAGEKLFF TGTGCCATCAGTGAGTTGGGGGGCGCGGGTGAAAAACTGTTTTTT
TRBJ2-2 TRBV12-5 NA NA CASGLVAGELFF TGTGCTAGTGGTTTGGTAGCCGGGGAGCTGTTTTTT
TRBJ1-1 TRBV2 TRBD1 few CASRWDSNMNTEAFF TGTGCCAGCCGTTGGGACAGCAACATGAACACTGAAGCTTTCTTT
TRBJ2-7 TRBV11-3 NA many CASSLYRRGLSSEQYF TGTGCCAGCAGCTTATATCGGCGGGGGCTATCGTCCGAGCAGTACTTC
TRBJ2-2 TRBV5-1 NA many CASSLKGSGELFF TGCGCCAGCAGCTTGAAGGGTTCCGGGGAGCTGTTTTTT
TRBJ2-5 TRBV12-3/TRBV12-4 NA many CASSPWVEGGRETQYF TGTGCCAGCAGTCCCTGGGTGGAGGGGGGCAGAGAGACCCAGTACTTC
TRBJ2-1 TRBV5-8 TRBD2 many CASSRWRDRGAGGPRNEQFF TGTGCCAGCAGCCGATGGAGGGACAGAGGAGCGGGAGGGCCTCGGAATGAGCAGTTCTTC
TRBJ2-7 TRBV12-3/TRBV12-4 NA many CASSLRQYYEQYF TGTGCCAGCAGTTTGCGACAATACTACGAGCAGTACTTC
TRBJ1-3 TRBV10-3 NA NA CASGTRLSGARINTIYF TGTGCCAGCGGTACTAGACTTTCGGGGGCTCGGATAAATACCATATATTTT
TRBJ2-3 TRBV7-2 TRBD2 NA CASSPQSGVADTQYF TGTGCCAGCAGCCCGCAAAGCGGGGTCGCAGATACGCAGTATTTT
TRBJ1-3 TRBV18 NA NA CASSPYRSSGNTIYF TGTGCCAGCTCACCATATAGGAGCTCTGGAAACACCATATATTTT
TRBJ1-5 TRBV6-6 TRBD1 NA CASSPPLGQGRSNQPQHF TGTGCCAGCAGTCCACCACTTGGACAGGGACGGAGCAATCAGCCCCAGCATTTT
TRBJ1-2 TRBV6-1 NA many CASRIDRNYGYTF TGTGCCAGCAGGATAGACAGAAACTATGGCTACACCTTC
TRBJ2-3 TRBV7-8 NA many CASSLKVGGPTDTQYF TGTGCCAGCAGCTTAAAGGTGGGGGGTCCCACAGATACGCAGTATTTT
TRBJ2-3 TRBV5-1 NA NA CASRACASSDQTDTQYF NA
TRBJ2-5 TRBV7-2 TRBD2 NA CASSLPSGRMETQYF TGTGCCAGCAGCCTACCTAGCGGGAGGATGGAGACCCAGTACTTC
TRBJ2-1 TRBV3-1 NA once CASSQEGRGSSYNEQFF TGTGCCAGCAGCCAAGAGGGAAGGGGGAGCTCCTACAATGAGCAGTTCTTC
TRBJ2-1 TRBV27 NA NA CASSLYAGAENEQFF TGTGCCAGCAGTTTATATGCGGGGGCCGAGAATGAGCAGTTCTTC